This TCR beta chain was obtained from a study of memory CD4+ T cells and cytomegalovirus serostatus. Findings and limits, study-wide: A US-trained random forest predicted CMV serostatus with median AUC approximately 0.9. Each of 67 CMV-associated TCRbeta sequences occurred in one to five individuals.

In regard to this clone: The antigen is not known.

Germline V CDR1 and CDR2: SGHTA, FQGNSA. The CDR3 totals 15 residues. The V gene lost 1 base and the J gene lost 7 bases, with 14 bases spanning the gap. TCRdb keeps only in-frame clones here, not all; method: immunoSEQ multiplex PCR. The data contain 50,000 to 65,000 clones, about 83% of them singletons. The sort gate was single viable CD3+CD4+CD8-CD45RO+ cells for memory CD4+ T cells. The source is an adult in good health and CMV-seropositive. The chain recombines TRBV7-2 with TRBJ1-5, with TRBD1 as a possible D gene (5 bases). Sequences were obtained from memory CD4+ T cells from blood. In nucleotides, the CDR3 is TGTGCCAGCAGCTTAGTGGGGGGTCAAGGCCAGCCCCAGCATTTT. This sequence encodes CASSLVGGQGQPQHF.